What follows are 17 T cell receptor beta chains derived from one specimen sequenced in a study of shared clonotypes between healthy human individuals (dated by TCRdb to 2018 to 2021). The library relied on the immunoSEQ multiplex PCR assay. TCRdb stores this immuneACCESS table with in-frame sequences only. Part of the clones is absent; in the studies checked, under half of the shortfall reflects unresolved V genes, and no reason is known for the rest. This sample holds roughly 2.6 million clones; around nine tenths were observed only once. Roughly 0.14% of the sample is taken by the ten largest. The source material was naive CD4+ T cells sorted from blood. Interpreted using the paper, the cell subset or site label stands for: CD45RA+ positively selected. Source of these receptors: a man aged 18 to 30 in good health.

The chain couples TRBV7-2 to TRBJ1-2, with a tentative D call TRBD1 (5 bases). Germline CDR1 is SGHTA and CDR2 is FQGNSA. The CDR3 has 16 amino acids. The V and J ends lost 2 bases and 2 bases respectively, with 15 bases between them. The chain's CDR3 is CASSLRSRGDNYGYTF. The DNA for the CDR3 is TGTGCCAGCAGCTTAAGGTCTAGGGGAGACAACTATGGCTACACCTTC.

Points on this clone: Germline is not matched at one junction end, which may reflect a read error. The J gene is TRBJ2-7, the V gene TRBV7-2, with D perhaps assigned TRBD1 or TRBD2 (5 bases each). There are 16 residues in the CDR3. The germline CDR1 and CDR2 sequences are SGHTA and FQGNSA. The CDR3 bases are TGCGCCAGCAGCCAAGCGCCCGGGGCGCAGTCCTACGAGCAGTACTTC. Translating it yields CASSQAPGAQSYEQYF.

The gene calls are TRBV5-1 and TRBJ1-6; D is uncertain. V shed 0 bases and J shed 7 bases, with 11 bases lying between them. Germline CDR1 reads SGHRS; CDR2 reads YFSETQ. This CDR3 comprises 15 residues. For the CDR3, the DNA is TGCGCCAGCAGCTTGGAAGGTTATGTGAATTCACCCCTCCACTTT. It is translated as CASSLEGYVNSPLHF.

The chain carries TRBV5-4 and TRBJ1-3; a weak D match, TRBD1 (5 bases). The V gene's germline CDR1 is SGHNT and CDR2 YYREEE (reference sequence). Deletions cut 3 bases from V and 0 bases from J, with 10 bases between. This CDR3 is built from 15 residues. CDR3 DNA sequence: TGTGCCAGCAGCTCGGCGGGGGGCTCTGGAAACACCATATATTTT. It codes for CASSSAGGSGNTIYF. The full variable domain, its missing parts supplied by reference TRBV5-4 and TRBJ1-3, is ETGVTQSPTHLIKTRGQQVTLRCSSQSGHNTVSWYQQALGQGPQFIFQYYREEENGRGNFPPRFSGLQFPNYSSELNVNALELDDSALYLCASSSAGGSGNTIYFGEGSWLTVV.

To note about this clone: Other nucleotide sequences in the sample specify the same CDR3. The V call is TRBV5-1, the J call TRBJ1-2, with 7 bases that match TRBD1. This CDR3 is built from 15 residues. In germline, CDR1 is SGHRS, CDR2 YFSETQ. Trimming cost V 0 bases and J 2 bases; bases outside gene matches: 4. DNA for the CDR3: TGCGCCAGCAGCTTGGTCGCAGGGGGGAACTATGGCTACACCTTC. Amino acids: CASSLVAGGNYGYTF.

As to this clone: The same CDR3 is also encoded by other DNA sequences in this sample. This sequence joins TRBV20-1 and TRBJ1-4; TRBD1 agrees at 7 bases. Germline assignment: CDR1 DFQATT and CDR2 SNEGSKA (reference sequence). This CDR3 contains 11 residues. V was clipped by 7 bases and J by 6 bases; unmatched bases: 2. CDR3 protein: CSVDRDEKLFF. In DNA form, the CDR3 reads TGCAGTGTCGACAGGGATGAAAAACTGTTTTTT.

V usage is TRBV28 and J usage is TRBJ1-6; D is uncertain. Germline V CDR1 and CDR2: MDHEN, SYDVKM. Deletions cut 8 bases from V and 10 bases from J, with 15 bases between. CDR3 length equals 13 residues. For the CDR3, the DNA is TGTGCCAGCCATACCGAGTTCGGGTCACCCCTCCACTTT. It codes for CASHTEFGSPLHF.

In this sample, this clone turned up once. CDR3 in amino acids: CASSGSAGNTEAFF. The CDR3 DNA follows: TGTGCCAGCTCAGGCAGCGCGGGGAACACTGAAGCTTTCTTT. This chain connects TRBV6-1 to TRBJ1-1; D gene uncertain. V was shortened by 8 bases and J by 1 base, with 14 bases between the two germline ends. CDR1 and CDR2 from the germline V gene are MNHNS and SASEGT. There are 14 residues in the CDR3.

The V gene is TRBV10-2, the J gene TRBJ2-1; 10 nucleotides align to TRBD2. Germline values: CDR1 WSHSY, CDR2 SAAADI. Trimming at V came to 7 bases and at J to 5 bases, leaving 2 bases not matched to a gene. The CDR3 covers 13 residues. The CDR3 protein is CASTLAGDNEQFF. The CDR3 nucleotides read TGCGCCAGCACCCTAGCGGGGGACAATGAGCAGTTCTTC.

The rearrangement uses TRBV5-6 and TRBJ1-1; D not resolved. Germline assignment: CDR1 SGHDT and CDR2 YYEEEE. The CDR3 runs 12 residues. V lost 1 base and J 7 bases, leaving 8 bases between the germline ends. The CDR3: CASSLSTFEAFF. Written as DNA, the CDR3 is TGTGCCAGCAGCTTGTCCACCTTTGAAGCTTTCTTT.

Details on this clone: The sample contains more than one DNA sequence encoding this CDR3. The gene calls are TRBV6-1 and TRBJ2-7; D may be TRBD1 or TRBD2 (5 bases each). The CDR3 is 11 residues long. CDR1 and CDR2 from the germline V gene are MNHNS and SASEGT. Trimming stripped 10 bases from V and 3 bases from J, with 10 bases between. The CDR3 nucleotides are TGTGCCACCACTAGGGGCTACGAGCAGTACTTC. It translates to CATTRGYEQYF.

A single count supports this clone. The genes are TRBV7-3 and TRBJ2-1, with TRBD1 identical over 7 bases. The germline V gene has CDR1 SGHTA and CDR2 FQGTGA. Losses at the gene ends were 0 bases for V and 13 bases for J; bases not matched to a gene: 6. The CDR3 extends over 13 amino acids. The CDR3 nucleotides are TGTGCCAGCAGCTTAACCGGGTCAGGGGGACAGTTCTTC. This codes for CASSLTGSGGQFF. Full variable domain (missing parts from reference TRBV7-3 and TRBJ2-1): GAGVSQTPSNKVTEKGKYVELRCDPISGHTALYWYRQSLGQGPEFLIYFQGTGAADDSGLPNDRFFAVRPEGSVSTLKIQRTERGDSAVYLCASSLTGSGGQFFGPGTRLTVL.

V gene TRBV30 combines with J gene TRBJ2-5, with D possibly being TRBD2 (6 bases). The last part of the DNA fits TRBJ2-7 better; the J call may be wrong. Germline-derived CDR1 and CDR2 are GTSNPN and SVGIG (reference sequence). This CDR3 is 13 amino acids long. CDR3 sequence (DNA): TGTGCCTGGGCCCGCGGGATGGCCTACGAGCAGTACTTC. Amino acids: CAWARGMAYEQYF.

The chain employs TRBV6-5 and TRBJ1-1; D is ambiguous. Germline-derived CDR1 and CDR2 are MNHEY and SVGAGI. The CDR3 consists of 14 residues. The ends were cut back, 2 bases at V and 2 bases at J, with 9 bases in the middle. In nucleotides, the CDR3 is TGTGCCAGCAGTTACCAAGGGTTCAACACTGAAGCTTTCTTT. As protein: CASSYQGFNTEAFF.

The CDR3 sequence: CASRMDMGRNSPLHF. CDR3 nucleotide sequence: TGTGCCAGCAGAATGGACATGGGTCGGAATTCACCCCTCCACTTT. This chain connects TRBV6-6 to TRBJ1-6; D might be TRBD1 (5 bases). This CDR3 has 15 amino acids. Germline loops: CDR1 MNHNY, CDR2 SVGAGI (reference sequence). The V end lost 6 bases, the J end lost 7 bases, and 16 bases lay between the germline ends.

The chain links TRBV6-6 to TRBJ2-6; D remains ambiguous. Trimming cost V 6 bases and J 4 bases, with 16 bases left between them. Germline V gene sequence: CDR1 MNHNY, CDR2 SVGAGI (reference sequence). The CDR3 sequence is 16 residues long. CDR3 protein: CASSQHDQPGANVLTF. As DNA, the CDR3 is TGTGCCAGCAGCCAACACGATCAACCGGGGGCCAACGTCCTGACTTTC.

The V and J genes are TRBV10-3 and TRBJ1-2, with unresolved D. This CDR3 region has 10 residues. CDR1 and CDR2 from the germline V gene are ENHRY and SYGVKD. V was cut by 3 bases and J by 8 bases, with 4 bases left in between. The CDR3 protein is CAISDGGYTF. In nucleotides, the CDR3 is TGTGCCATCAGTGACGGGGGCTACACCTTC.